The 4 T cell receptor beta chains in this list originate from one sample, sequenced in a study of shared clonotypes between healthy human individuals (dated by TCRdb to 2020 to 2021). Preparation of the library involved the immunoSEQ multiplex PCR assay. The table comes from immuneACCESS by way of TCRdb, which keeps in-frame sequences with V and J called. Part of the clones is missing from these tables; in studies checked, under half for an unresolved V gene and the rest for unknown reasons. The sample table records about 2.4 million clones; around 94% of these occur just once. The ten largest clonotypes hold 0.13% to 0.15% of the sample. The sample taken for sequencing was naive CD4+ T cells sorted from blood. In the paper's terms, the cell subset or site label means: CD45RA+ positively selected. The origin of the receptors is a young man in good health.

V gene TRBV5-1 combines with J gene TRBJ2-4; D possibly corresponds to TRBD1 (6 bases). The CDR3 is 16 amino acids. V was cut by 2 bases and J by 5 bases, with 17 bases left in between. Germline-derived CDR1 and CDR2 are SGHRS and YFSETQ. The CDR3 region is CASSFLPGQLENIQYF. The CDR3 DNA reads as TGCGCCAGCAGCTTCCTACCTGGACAGCTAGAAAACATTCAGTACTTC.

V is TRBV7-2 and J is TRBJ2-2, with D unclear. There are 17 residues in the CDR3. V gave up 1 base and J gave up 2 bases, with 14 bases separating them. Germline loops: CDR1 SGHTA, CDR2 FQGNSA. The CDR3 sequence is CASSLGGSQSNTGELFF. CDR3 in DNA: TGTGCCAGCAGCTTAGGGGGATCGCAATCCAACACCGGGGAGCTGTTTTTT.

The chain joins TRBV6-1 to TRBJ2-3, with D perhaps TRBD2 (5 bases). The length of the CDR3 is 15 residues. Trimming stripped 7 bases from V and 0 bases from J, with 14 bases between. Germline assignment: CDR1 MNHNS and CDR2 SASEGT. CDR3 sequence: CASTSTRVSTDTQYF. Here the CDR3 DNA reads TGTGCCAGCACGAGCACGAGGGTAAGCACAGATACGCAGTATTTT.

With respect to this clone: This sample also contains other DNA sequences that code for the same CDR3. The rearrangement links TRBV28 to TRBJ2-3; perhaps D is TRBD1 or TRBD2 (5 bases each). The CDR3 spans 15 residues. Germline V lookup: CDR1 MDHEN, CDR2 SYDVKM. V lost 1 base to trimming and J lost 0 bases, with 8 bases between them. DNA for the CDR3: TGTGCCAGCAGTTTATCGGGACGAAGCACAGATACGCAGTATTTT. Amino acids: CASSLSGRSTDTQYF.